What follows describes a single TCR beta chain. As yet, its antigen is unknown. This sample was taken from a study of OX40 agonist ivuxolimab in advanced cancers. Study-level background: Patients were given ivuxolimab, an antibody that agonizes OX40 (CD134). Dose-escalation subjects each had hepatocellular carcinoma, melanoma, renal cell or head and neck cancer.

Trimming took 0 bases from V and 8 from J, leaving 17 bases between them. CDR3 size: 16 residues. Germline V lookup: CDR1 MNHEY, CDR2 SMNVEV (reference sequence). The data were produced by immunoSEQ multiplex PCR, yet TCRdb's version contains in-frame clones alone and is incomplete. Of approximately 70,000 clones listed, roughly 88% are singletons. The study, taken as a whole, reports: The authors also found low normalized T-cell clonal expansion in some nonresponders. Expanded peripheral T cell antigen specificity was not determined.

The sequencing here drew on CD4+ or CD8+ T cells sorted from blood, taken in a trial of the OX40 agonist ivuxolimab. This TCR was recovered from an adult with an advanced solid tumor such as melanoma, head and neck, liver or kidney cancer. The rearrangement joins TRBV27 to TRBJ2-4; perhaps TRBD1 as D (6 bases). Here the CDR3 reads CASSLSAQGQWDIQYF. The CDR3 nucleotides are TGTGCCAGCAGTTTATCCGCCCAGGGACAATGGGACATTCAGTACTTC.